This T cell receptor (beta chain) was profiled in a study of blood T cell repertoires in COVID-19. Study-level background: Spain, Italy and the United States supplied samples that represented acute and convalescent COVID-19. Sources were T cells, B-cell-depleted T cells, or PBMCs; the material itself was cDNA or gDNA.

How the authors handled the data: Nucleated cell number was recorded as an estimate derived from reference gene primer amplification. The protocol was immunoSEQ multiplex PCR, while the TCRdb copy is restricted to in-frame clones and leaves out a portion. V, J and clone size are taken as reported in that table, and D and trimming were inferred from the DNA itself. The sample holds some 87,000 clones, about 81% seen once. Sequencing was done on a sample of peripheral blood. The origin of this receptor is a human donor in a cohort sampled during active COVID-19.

The CDR3: CATSQGWRETQYF. In DNA, the CDR3 is TGTGCCACGTCACAGGGGTGGAGAGAGACCCAGTACTTC. V usage is TRBV6-5 and J usage is TRBJ2-5; 7 bases fit TRBD1. CDR1 and CDR2 from the germline V gene are MNHEY and SVGAGI. This CDR3 region has 13 residues. The V gene end was trimmed by 10 bases and the J gene end by 4 bases; junction bases not matched to a gene: 9.